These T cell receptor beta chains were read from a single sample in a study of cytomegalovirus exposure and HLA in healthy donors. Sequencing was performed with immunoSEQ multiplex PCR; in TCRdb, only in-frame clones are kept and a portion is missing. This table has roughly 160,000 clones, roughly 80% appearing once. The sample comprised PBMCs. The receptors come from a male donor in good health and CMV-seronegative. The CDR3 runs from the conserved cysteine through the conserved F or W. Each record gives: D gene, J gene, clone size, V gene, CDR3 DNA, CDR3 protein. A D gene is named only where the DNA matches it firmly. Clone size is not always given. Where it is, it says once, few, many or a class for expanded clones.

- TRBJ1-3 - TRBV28 TGTGCCAGCAGCTCAACAGGACCCAGCTCTGGAAACACCATATATTTT CASSSTGPSSGNTIYF
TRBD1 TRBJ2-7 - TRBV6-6 TGTGCCAGCAGTCCTGGAGGAGGGACAGGGGGGAGAGAGCAGTACTTC CASSPGGGTGGREQYF
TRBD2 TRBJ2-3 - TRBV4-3 TGCGCCAGCAGCCGAGAACTAGCGGGGGGGAGAGATACGCAGTATTTT CASSRELAGGRDTQYF
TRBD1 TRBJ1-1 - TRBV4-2 TGTACCAGCAGCCAAGAATTGCAGGGGGATTGGGACACTGAAGCTTTCTTT CTSSQELQGDWDTEAFF
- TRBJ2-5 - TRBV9 TGTGCCAGCAGCCCCGACCGGGAAGGCGAGACCCAGTACTTC CASSPDREGETQYF
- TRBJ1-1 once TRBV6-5 TGTGCCAGCAGTTACTCGTGGAGGGGAGGTGAAGCTTTCTTT CASSYSWRGGEAFF
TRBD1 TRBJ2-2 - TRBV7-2 TGTGCCAGCAGCCCACAGGGGCGTCGTATCGGGGAGCTGTTTTTT CASSPQGRRIGELFF
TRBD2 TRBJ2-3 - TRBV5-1 TGCGCCAGCAGCAGATGGACTAGCGGGGGGGACACAGATACGCAGTATTTT CASSRWTSGGDTDTQYF
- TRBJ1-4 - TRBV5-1 TGCGCCAGCAGCTTGGCCGGTGGGGGGGAAAAACTGTTTTTT CASSLAGGGEKLFF
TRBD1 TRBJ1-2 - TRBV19 TGTGCCAGTAGTACACCCGGGACAGGGTCTTATGGCTACACCTTC CASSTPGTGSYGYTF
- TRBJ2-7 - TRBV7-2 TGTGCCAGCAGCTTAGTATTGGGGGCGTTCTACGAGCAGTACTTC CASSLVLGAFYEQYF
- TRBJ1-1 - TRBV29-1 TGCAGCGTTGAAGGGGGCGGCACTGAAGCTTTCTTT CSVEGGGTEAFF
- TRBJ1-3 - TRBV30 TGTGCCTGGAGTAGGGGGATATCTGGAAACACCATATATTTT CAWSRGISGNTIYF
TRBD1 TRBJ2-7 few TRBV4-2 TGTGCCAGCAGCGAAGGGACAGGGCCCTACGAGCAGTACTTC CASSEGTGPYEQYF
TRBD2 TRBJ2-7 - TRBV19 TGTGCCAGTAGTATCACCACTAGCGGGACCTACGAGCAGTACTTC CASSITTSGTYEQYF
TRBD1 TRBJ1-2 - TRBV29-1 TGCAGCGTTGAAGATTTACAGGGGGCATTGTATGGCTACCCCTTC CSVEDLQGALYGYPF
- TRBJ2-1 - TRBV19 TGTGCCAGTAGTATAGCGGCAGGGCAACAGTTCTTC CASSIAAGQQFF
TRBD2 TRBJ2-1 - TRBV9 TGTGCCAGCAGCGGGGGACTAGCGGGAGGAAATGAGCAGTTCTTC CASSGGLAGGNEQFF
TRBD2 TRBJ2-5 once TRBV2 TGTGCCAGCAGGGAGACCGGGACTAGAGGTGTCGGGGAGACCCAGTACTTC CASRETGTRGVGETQYF
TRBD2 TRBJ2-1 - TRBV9 TGTGCCAGCAGCTTAACCGGGACTAGCCATGAGCAGTTCTTC CASSLTGTSHEQFF
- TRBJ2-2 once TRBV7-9 TGTGCCAGCAGCTTAAAGCCTAGTAGGCTGGCTGAGGAGCTGTTTTTT CASSLKPSRLAEELFF
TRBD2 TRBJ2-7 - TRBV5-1 TGCGCCAGCACCCAGACTAGCGGGAGTTACGAGCAGTACTTC CASTQTSGSYEQYF
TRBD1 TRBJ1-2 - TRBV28 TGTGCCAGCAGTTCGCCGGGACAGGGGACCTATGGCTACACCTTC CASSSPGQGTYGYTF
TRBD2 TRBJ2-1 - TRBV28 TGTGCCAGCAGTCCACAGATCTCCAGGCCCGGGACTAGCCTGTACAATGAGCAGTTCTTC CASSPQISRPGTSLYNEQFF
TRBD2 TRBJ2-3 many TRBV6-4 TGTGCCAGCAGTGACTCCGGGGGGGCCACAGATACGCAGTATTTT CASSDSGGATDTQYF
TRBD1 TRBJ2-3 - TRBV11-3 TGTGCCAGCAGCTCGGGACAGTTATTGGGCACAGATACGCAGTATTTT CASSSGQLLGTDTQYF
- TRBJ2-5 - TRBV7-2 TGTGCCAGCAGCTTAGCGGGGGGGCAGGAGACCCAGTACTTC CASSLAGGQETQYF
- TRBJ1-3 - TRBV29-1 TGCAGCGTTGGAGGTCAAGGAGCCATATATTTT CSVGGQGAIYF
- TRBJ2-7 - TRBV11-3 TGTGCCAGCAGTCCCGGGAGCTCCTACGAGCAGTACTTC CASSPGSSYEQYF
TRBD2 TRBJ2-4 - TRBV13 TGTGCCAGCAGCCTTCGGGGCCCTCGGGGGGACATTCAGTACTTC CASSLRGPRGDIQYF
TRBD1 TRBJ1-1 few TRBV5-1 TGCGCCAGCAGCGGTCGGACAGGCGAGAACACTGAAGCTTTCTTT CASSGRTGENTEAFF
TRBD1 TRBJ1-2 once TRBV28 TGTGCCAGCAGACCAGGGGGCTCGAAGGAGATCTATGGCTACACCTTC CASRPGGSKEIYGYTF
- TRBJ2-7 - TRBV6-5 TGTGCCAGCAGTTACGGGCTATCCTACGAGCAGTACTTC CASSYGLSYEQYF
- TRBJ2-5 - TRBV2 TGTGCCAGCAGACGGACAAGGGGAGGACAAGAGACCCAGTACTTC CASRRTRGGQETQYF
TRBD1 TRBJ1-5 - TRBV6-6 TGTGCCAGCAGTTACAGACAGGGGAATCAGCCCCAGCATTTT CASSYRQGNQPQHF
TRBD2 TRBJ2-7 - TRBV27 TGTGCCAGCAGTTCAGCGGGAGGGCCAGGCGAGCAGTACTTC CASSSAGGPGEQYF
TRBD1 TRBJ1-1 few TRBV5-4 TGTGCCAGCAGCCTACTGGGACAGGGGGCTAACACTGAAGCTTTCTTT CASSLLGQGANTEAFF
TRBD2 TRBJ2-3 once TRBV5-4 TGTGCCAGCAGCCGGGGCGGGGGGGCGGACACAGATACGCAGTATTTT CASSRGGGADTDTQYF